The 25 T cell receptor beta chains listed next were all sequenced from one sample in a study of blood T cell repertoires in COVID-19. Libraries were prepared by immunoSEQ multiplex PCR; TCRdb keeps only in-frame clonotypes and omits some of them. This table has a few hundred thousand clones, over 80% appearing once. What was sequenced was peripheral blood. The origin of the receptors is a man in his 60s who had recovered from COVID-19.

The chain has TRBV2 and TRBJ2-5; the match to TRBD1 covers 7 bases. The CDR3 has 13 residues. Looked up from germline, CDR1 is SNHLY and CDR2 is FYNNEI. With 6 bases clipped from V and 0 bases from J, the junction kept 1 base outside the gene matches. DNA of the CDR3: TGTGCCAGCAGGACAGGGCACCAAGAGACCCAGTACTTC. Translated: CASRTGHQETQYF. Looking up the rest from reference TRBV2 and TRBJ2-5 gives the full variable domain: EPEVTQTPSHQVTQMGQEVILRCVPISNHLYFYWYRQILGQKVEFLVSFYNNEISEKSEIFDDQFSVERPDGSNFTLKIRSTKLEDSAMYFCASRTGHQETQYFGPGTRLLVL.

The gene calls are TRBV7-2 and TRBJ2-3; TRBD2 matches 13 bases. Germline V gene sequence: CDR1 SGHTA, CDR2 FQGNSA. After removal of 4 bases from V and 5 bases from J, the junction contained 9 bases not matched to a gene. CDR3 length equals 17 residues. CDR3 in amino acids: CASSYQTSGRARDTQYF. The CDR3 DNA sequence: TGTGCCAGCAGCTACCAAACTAGCGGGAGGGCCAGAGATACGCAGTATTTT.

This clone appeared once. V usage is TRBV9 and J usage is TRBJ1-2; D ambiguous. Germline assignment: CDR1 SGDLS and CDR2 YYNGEE. The CDR3 has 15 amino acids. Deletions cut 4 bases from V and 4 bases from J, with 17 bases between. In nucleotides, the CDR3 is TGTGCCAGCAGCCCTCGGGAGGGTGGTAGCTATGGCTACACCTTC. Protein: CASSPREGGSYGYTF.

This clone was detected only once. The V call is TRBV6-6, the J call TRBJ1-1; TRBD1 matches at 8 bases. This CDR3 region has 16 residues. The trim removed 6 bases at V and 5 bases at J, leaving 14 bases unmatched. The germline CDR1 and CDR2 sequences are MNHNY and SVGAGI (reference sequence). The CDR3 sequence: CASSRNSQGGGTEAFF. CDR3 sequence (DNA): TGTGCCAGCAGCCGGAATTCACAGGGGGGAGGAACTGAAGCTTTCTTT.

This clone has just one count. In nucleotides, the CDR3 is TGTGCCAGCAGCCTCAGGGGGTCAGGGGCCAACGTCCTGACTTTC. Protein product: CASSLRGSGANVLTF. V is TRBV3-1 (or the pseudogene TRBV3-2) and J is TRBJ2-6; 7 nucleotides line up with TRBD1. The germline CDR1 and CDR2 sequences are LGHDT and YNNKEL (reference sequence). V shed 4 bases and J 4 bases; nucleotides not matched to a gene: 4. CDR3 length equals 15 residues.

The chain recombines TRBV5-1 with TRBJ1-1; no clear D gene. V gave up 0 bases and J gave up 1 base, with 7 bases separating them. Per the germline V gene, CDR1 is SGHRS and CDR2 is YFSETQ. This CDR3 is 14 amino acids long. The CDR3, as DNA: TGCGCCAGCAGCTTGGTGGCCCAGAACACTGAAGCTTTCTTT. As protein: CASSLVAQNTEAFF.

This rearrangement joins TRBV6-5 to TRBJ2-7; 7 bases map to TRBD1. CDR1 and CDR2 (germline): MNHEY, SVGAGI. V lost 7 bases to trimming and J lost 2 bases; unmatched junction nucleotides: 2. The CDR3 has 12 amino acids. The CDR3 bases are TGTGCCAGCAACCAGGGGGCCTACGAGCAGTACTTC. Protein: CASNQGAYEQYF.

The CDR3 DNA follows: TGTGCCAGCACGCCGTTCGGGGGGCGAAGCGAGCAGTACTTC. It is translated as CASTPFGGRSEQYF. The chain joins TRBV3-1 (or the pseudogene TRBV3-2) to TRBJ2-7; possibly TRBD2 for D (7 bases). The length of the CDR3 is 14 residues. V shed 7 bases and J shed 6 bases, with 19 bases lying between them. Germline-derived CDR1 and CDR2 are LGHDT and YNNKEL (reference sequence).

V gene TRBV5-1 combines with J gene TRBJ1-1; a weak D match, TRBD1 (6 bases). Trimming cost V 3 bases and J 6 bases, with 15 bases left between them. The CDR3 is 14 residues long. The germline gives CDR1 SGHRS, CDR2 YFSETQ. The CDR3 DNA sequence: TGCGCCAGCAGCTGGGAATACAGGGCGGCTGAAGCTTTCTTT. Translated: CASSWEYRAAEAFF. Full variable domain (outside the CDR3, taken from reference TRBV5-1 and TRBJ1-1): KAGVTQTPRYLIKTRGQQVTLSCSPISGHRSVSWYQQTPGQGLQFLFEYFSETQRNKGNFPGRFSGRQFSNSRSEMNVSTLELGDSALYLCASSWEYRAAEAFFGQGTRLTVV.

This clone occurred once. V and J are TRBV11-2 and TRBJ2-5, with 7 positions matching TRBD2. The ends lost 2 bases at V and 3 bases at J; junction bases unmatched: 9. The CDR3 contains 16 residues. Looked up from germline, CDR1 is SGHAT and CDR2 is FQNNGV. CDR3 DNA: TGTGCCAGCAGCTTAAGTGGTGCGGGAGTGAAAGAGACCCAGTACTTC. Amino acids: CASSLSGAGVKETQYF.

The genes are TRBV5-4 and TRBJ1-4; D unresolved. V was pared by 5 bases and J by 7 bases, with 12 bases between. This CDR3 spans 13 amino acids. Germline CDR1 SGHNT, CDR2 YYREEE (reference sequence). This chain's CDR3 is CASSEGLGEKLFF. The CDR3 nucleotides read TGTGCCAGCAGTGAAGGACTCGGTGAAAAACTGTTTTTT.

This clone was detected only once. This chain joins TRBV7-2 and TRBJ2-5; 8 bases are a match to TRBD2. CDR1 is SGHTA, CDR2 FQGNSA, per germline. The CDR3 has 14 amino acids. Unmatched junction bases numbered 9, after V lost 8 bases and J lost 4 bases. CDR3 loop: CASRNGGAGETQYF. CDR3 nucleotides: TGTGCCAGCCGAAACGGGGGGGCAGGAGAGACCCAGTACTTC. Full variable domain (rest looked up from reference TRBV7-2 and TRBJ2-5): GAGVSQSPSNKVTEKGKDVELRCDPISGHTALYWYRQSLGQGLEFLIYFQGNSAPDKSGLPSDRFSAERTGGSVSTLTIQRTQQEDSAVYLCASRNGGAGETQYFGPGTRLLVL.

The DNA for the CDR3 is TGTGCCAGCAGCTTAGATCCGATCGGACAGGGATACGAGCAGTACTTC. It is translated as CASSLDPIGQGYEQYF. The V call is TRBV11-2, the J call TRBJ2-7; the match to TRBD1 covers 8 bases. The CDR3 extends over 16 amino acids. Per the germline V gene, CDR1 is SGHAT and CDR2 is FQNNGV. V shed 0 bases and J 4 bases; nucleotides not matched to a gene: 8.

This chain joins TRBV19 and TRBJ1-5; 7 bases match TRBD1. This CDR3 has 14 amino acids. CDR1 LNHDA and CDR2 SQIVND come from the germline V gene (reference sequence). The V segment lost 5 bases and the J segment 4 bases; nucleotides outside the gene matches: 5. CDR3 in DNA: TGTGCCAGTAGTGTGCCAGGGGGAAATCAGCCCCAGCATTTT. Translation gives CASSVPGGNQPQHF.

As for this clone: A junction end diverges from the germline sequence, so it may reflect a read error. V gene TRBV5-4 combines with J gene TRBJ2-1, with D possibly being TRBD1 (7 bases). The CDR3 runs 16 residues. Looked up from germline, CDR1 is SGHNT and CDR2 is YYREEE (reference sequence). The CDR3 here is CASTLGGRQGHNEQFF. CDR3 coding DNA: TGTGCCAGCACCTTGGGGGGACGACAGGGACACAATGAGCAGTTCTTC.

The gene calls are TRBV10-1 and TRBJ2-7; 14 bases are a match to TRBD2. The V segment lost 6 bases and the J segment 5 bases; nucleotides outside the gene matches: 6. Germline values: CDR1 WNHNN, CDR2 SYGVQD (reference sequence). This CDR3 has 15 residues. The CDR3: CASSSTSGRAHEQYF. DNA for the CDR3: TGCGCCAGCAGCTCGACTAGCGGGAGGGCCCACGAGCAGTACTTC.

V and J are TRBV7-2 and TRBJ2-3; D is unresolved. Germline lookup yields CDR1 SGHTA and CDR2 FQGNSA. Trimming took off 7 bases at V and 2 bases at J, with 13 bases between the two ends. This CDR3 is 14 amino acids long. CDR3 sequence: CASTADWYTDTQYF. Here the CDR3 DNA reads TGTGCCAGCACCGCTGACTGGTACACAGATACGCAGTATTTT. The whole variable domain, filled in from reference TRBV7-2 and TRBJ2-3, reads GAGVSQSPSNKVTEKGKDVELRCDPISGHTALYWYRQSLGQGLEFLIYFQGNSAPDKSGLPSDRFSAERTGGSVSTLTIQRTQQEDSAVYLCASTADWYTDTQYFGPGTRLTVL.

The chain joins TRBV5-3 to TRBJ2-1; 8 nucleotides match TRBD2. TRBV5-3 is reported as an ORF; its role is uncertain. The CDR3 has 19 residues. Trimming removed 3 bases from V and 8 bases from J; junction bases left unmatched: 22. CDR3 sequence (DNA): TGTGCCAGAAGCTCGGGACGGGGTGGGCCTAGCGGGTGGGTTGATGAGCAGTTCTTC. This gives the protein CARSSGRGGPSGWVDEQFF.

This chain joins TRBV28 and TRBJ2-1; 8 positions match TRBD2. Germline V gene lookup returns CDR1 MDHEN and CDR2 SYDVKM. The V gene end was trimmed by 2 bases and the J gene end by 4 bases; junction bases not matched to a gene: 4. The CDR3 spans 15 residues. CDR3 nucleotide sequence: TGTGCCAGCAGTTTAGCGGGGGGATTTTACAATGAGCAGTTCTTC. Its protein product is CASSLAGGFYNEQFF.

The chain carries TRBV7-2 and TRBJ2-3; D might be TRBD1 (6 bases). The V gene's germline CDR1 is SGHTA and CDR2 FQGNSA. V was pared by 5 bases and J by 8 bases, with 17 bases between. The CDR3 runs 14 residues. DNA of the CDR3: TGTGCCAGCAGCCCTATCACAGGGTTTGCTACGCAGTATTTT. Translated, it gives CASSPITGFATQYF. The variable domain in full, completed from reference TRBV7-2 and TRBJ2-3, reads GAGVSQSPSNKVTEKGKDVELRCDPISGHTALYWYRQSLGQGLEFLIYFQGNSAPDKSGLPSDRFSAERTGGSVSTLTIQRTQQEDSAVYLCASSPITGFATQYFGPGTRLTVL.

This clone was detected only a few times. The gene calls are TRBV18 and TRBJ2-7; TRBD1 is a possible D gene (6 bases). The CDR3 contains 14 residues. Trimming took 4 bases from V and 6 from J, leaving 16 bases between them. Per the germline V gene, CDR1 is KGHSH and CDR2 is LQKENI. CDR3 in amino acids: CASSQQGASAEQYF. The CDR3 DNA sequence: TGTGCCAGCTCACAACAGGGAGCGTCCGCCGAGCAGTACTTC.

The chain is built from TRBV7-2 and TRBJ1-2, with 8 bases identical to TRBD1. The germline gives CDR1 SGHTA, CDR2 FQGNSA. V shed 1 base and J 8 bases; nucleotides not matched to a gene: 9. The CDR3 is 15 residues long. The CDR3 DNA reads as TGTGCCAGCAGCTTAGATGCACAGGGGGTTCTAGGCTACACCTTC. Translation gives CASSLDAQGVLGYTF.

The gene calls are TRBV29-1 and TRBJ2-1, with TRBD1 matching 10 bases. CDR1 and CDR2 (germline): SQVTM, ANQGSEA. This CDR3 comprises 15 residues. Trimming at V came to 6 bases and at J to 4 bases, leaving 9 bases not matched to a gene. The CDR3 bases are TGCAGCGTGCTCGGACAGGGGGGGTCGTACAATGAGCAGTTCTTC. Translating gives CSVLGQGGSYNEQFF.

V and J are TRBV19 and TRBJ2-5, with D maybe TRBD1 (6 bases). V was trimmed by 10 bases and J by 2 bases, leaving 17 bases between them. The CDR3 is 14 amino acids. The germline V gene has CDR1 LNHDA and CDR2 SQIVND (reference sequence). The DNA of the CDR3 is TGTGCCACAAGTGCCAGGGGCCGGCAAGAGACCCAGTACTTC. Protein sequence: CATSARGRQETQYF.

This clone was counted once. V and J are TRBV3-1 (or the pseudogene TRBV3-2) and TRBJ2-5; D may be TRBD1 (5 bases). Trimming took off 1 base at V and 1 base at J, with 19 bases between the two ends. The CDR3 consists of 18 residues. The V gene's germline CDR1 is LGHDT and CDR2 YNNKEL (reference sequence). In DNA, the CDR3 is TGTGCCAGCAGCCAAGTTTCCCCCTCTTTGCAGGGCCAAGAGACCCAGTACTTC. The encoded protein is CASSQVSPSLQGQETQYF.